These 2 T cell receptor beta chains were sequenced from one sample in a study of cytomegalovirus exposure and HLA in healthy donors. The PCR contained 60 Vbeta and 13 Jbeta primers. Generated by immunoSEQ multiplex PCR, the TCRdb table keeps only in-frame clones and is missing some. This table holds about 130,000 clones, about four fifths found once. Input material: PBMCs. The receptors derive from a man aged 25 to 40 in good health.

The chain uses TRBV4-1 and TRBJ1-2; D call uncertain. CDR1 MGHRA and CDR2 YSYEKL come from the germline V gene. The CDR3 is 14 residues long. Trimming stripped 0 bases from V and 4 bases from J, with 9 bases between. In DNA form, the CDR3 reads TGCGCCAGCAGCCAAGATATCAGGCGCTATGGCTACACCTTC. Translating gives CASSQDIRRYGYTF.

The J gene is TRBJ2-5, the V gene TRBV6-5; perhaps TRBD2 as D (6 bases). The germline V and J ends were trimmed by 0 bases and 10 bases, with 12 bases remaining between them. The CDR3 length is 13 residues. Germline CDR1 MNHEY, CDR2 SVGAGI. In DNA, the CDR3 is TGTGCCAGCAGTTACTCCAATGCGGGGATCCAGTACTTC. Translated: CASSYSNAGIQYF.